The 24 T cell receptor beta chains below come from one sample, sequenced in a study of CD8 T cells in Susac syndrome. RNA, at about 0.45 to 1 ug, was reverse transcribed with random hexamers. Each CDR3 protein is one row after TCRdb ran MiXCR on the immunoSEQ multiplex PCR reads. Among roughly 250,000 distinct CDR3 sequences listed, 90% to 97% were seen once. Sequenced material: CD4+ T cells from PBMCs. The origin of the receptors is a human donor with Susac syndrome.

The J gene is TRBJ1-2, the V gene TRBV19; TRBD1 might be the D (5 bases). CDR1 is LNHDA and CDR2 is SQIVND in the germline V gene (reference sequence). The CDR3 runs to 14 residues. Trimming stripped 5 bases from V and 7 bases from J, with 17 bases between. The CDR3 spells CASSEVGARGGYTF. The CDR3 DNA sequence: TGTGCCAGTAGTGAAGTTGGGGCGCGGGGTGGCTACACCTTC.

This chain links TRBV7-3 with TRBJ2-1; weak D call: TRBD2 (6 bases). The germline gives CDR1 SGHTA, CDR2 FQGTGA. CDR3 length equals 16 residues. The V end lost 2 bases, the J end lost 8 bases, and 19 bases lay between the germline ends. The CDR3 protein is CASSLGVKTRSDEQFF. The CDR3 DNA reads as TGTGCCAGCAGCTTAGGGGTGAAGACTAGGAGCGATGAGCAGTTCTTC.

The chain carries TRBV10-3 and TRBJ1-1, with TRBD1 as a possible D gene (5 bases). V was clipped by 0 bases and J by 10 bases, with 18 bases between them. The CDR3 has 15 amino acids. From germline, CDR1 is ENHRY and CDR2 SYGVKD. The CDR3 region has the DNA TGTGCCATCAGTGAGTCATCCCAGGGAGGTCTCGCAGCTTTCTTT. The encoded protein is CAISESSQGGLAAFF.

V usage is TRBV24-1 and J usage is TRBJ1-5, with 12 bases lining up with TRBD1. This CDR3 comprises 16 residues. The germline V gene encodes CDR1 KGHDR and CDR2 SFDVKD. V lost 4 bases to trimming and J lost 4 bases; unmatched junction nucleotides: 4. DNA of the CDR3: TGTGCCACCAGTGACCCGGGACAGGGGGCGAATCAGCCCCAGCATTTT. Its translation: CATSDPGQGANQPQHF.

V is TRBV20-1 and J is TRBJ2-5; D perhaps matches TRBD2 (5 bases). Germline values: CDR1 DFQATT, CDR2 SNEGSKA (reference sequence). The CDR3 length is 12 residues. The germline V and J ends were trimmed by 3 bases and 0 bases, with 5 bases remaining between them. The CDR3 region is CSASGDQETQYF. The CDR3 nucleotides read TGCAGTGCTAGCGGGGACCAAGAGACCCAGTACTTC.

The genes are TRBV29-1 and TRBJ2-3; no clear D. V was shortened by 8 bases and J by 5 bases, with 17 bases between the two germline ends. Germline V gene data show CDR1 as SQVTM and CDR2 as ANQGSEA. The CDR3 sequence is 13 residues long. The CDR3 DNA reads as TGCAGCCTCACAGTCAGTTACCAAGATACGCAGTATTTT. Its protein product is CSLTVSYQDTQYF.

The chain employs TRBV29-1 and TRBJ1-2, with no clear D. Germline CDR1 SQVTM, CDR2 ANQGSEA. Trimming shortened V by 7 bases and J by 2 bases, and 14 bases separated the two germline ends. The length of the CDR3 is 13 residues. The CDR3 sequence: CSAMDGPNYGYTF. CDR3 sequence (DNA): TGCAGCGCCATGGACGGTCCAAACTATGGCTACACCTTC.

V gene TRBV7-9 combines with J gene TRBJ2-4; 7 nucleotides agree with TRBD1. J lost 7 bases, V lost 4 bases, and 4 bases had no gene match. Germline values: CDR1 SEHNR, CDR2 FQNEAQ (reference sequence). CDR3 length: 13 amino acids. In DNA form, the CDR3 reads TGTGCCAGCAGCTACGGACAGGCGAACATTCAGTACTTC. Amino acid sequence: CASSYGQANIQYF. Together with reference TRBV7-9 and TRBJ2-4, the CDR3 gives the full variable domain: DTGVSQNPRHKITKRGQNVTFRCDPISEHNRLYWYRQTLGQGPEFLTYFQNEAQLEKSRLLSDRFSAERPKGSFSTLEIQRTEQGDSAMYLCASSYGQANIQYFGAGTRLSVL.

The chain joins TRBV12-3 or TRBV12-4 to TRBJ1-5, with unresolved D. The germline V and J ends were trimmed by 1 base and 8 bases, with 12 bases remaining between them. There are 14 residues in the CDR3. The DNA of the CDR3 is TGTGCCAGCAGTTTAGTGGGGAAAATCAAGCCCCAGCATTTT. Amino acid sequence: CASSLVGKIKPQHF.

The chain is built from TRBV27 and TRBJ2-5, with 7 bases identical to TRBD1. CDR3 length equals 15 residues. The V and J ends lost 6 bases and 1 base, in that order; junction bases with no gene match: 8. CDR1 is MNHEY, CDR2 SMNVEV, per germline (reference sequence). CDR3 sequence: CASSSPTGAQETQYF. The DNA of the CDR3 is TGTGCCAGCAGCTCCCCAACAGGGGCCCAAGAGACCCAGTACTTC.

For the CDR3, the DNA is TGTGCCAGCAGCCAAGATGTAACGAGCTACGAGCAGTACTTC. As protein: CASSQDVTSYEQYF. The chain employs TRBV3-1 and TRBJ2-7; D unclear. V was cut by 0 bases and J by 3 bases, with 9 bases left in between. CDR3 length equals 14 residues. In germline, CDR1 is LGHDT, CDR2 YNNKEL (reference sequence).

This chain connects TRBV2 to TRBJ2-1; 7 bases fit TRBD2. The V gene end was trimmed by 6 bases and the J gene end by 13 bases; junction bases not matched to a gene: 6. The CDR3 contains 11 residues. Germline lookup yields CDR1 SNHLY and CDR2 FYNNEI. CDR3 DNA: TGTGCCAGCAGGCGGGAGAGGGAACAGTTCTTC. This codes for CASRREREQFF. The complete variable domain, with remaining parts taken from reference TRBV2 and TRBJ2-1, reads EPEVTQTPSHQVTQMGQEVILRCVPISNHLYFYWYRQILGQKVEFLVSFYNNEISEKSEIFDDQFSVERPDGSNFTLKIRSTKLEDSAMYFCASRREREQFFGPGTRLTVL.

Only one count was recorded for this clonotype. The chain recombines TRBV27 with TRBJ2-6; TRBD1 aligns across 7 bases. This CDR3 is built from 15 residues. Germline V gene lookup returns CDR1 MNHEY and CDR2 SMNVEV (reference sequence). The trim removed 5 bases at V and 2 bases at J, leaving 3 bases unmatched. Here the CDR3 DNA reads TGTGCCAGCAGTCCTACAGGGGCTGGGGCCAACGTCCTGACTTTC. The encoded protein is CASSPTGAGANVLTF.

The CDR3 DNA reads TGTGCCAGGGGTGCGGATACGCAGTATTTT. Residues: CARGADTQYF. V is TRBV21-1 and J is TRBJ2-3. TRBV21-1 corresponds to a pseudogene. This CDR3 contains 10 residues.

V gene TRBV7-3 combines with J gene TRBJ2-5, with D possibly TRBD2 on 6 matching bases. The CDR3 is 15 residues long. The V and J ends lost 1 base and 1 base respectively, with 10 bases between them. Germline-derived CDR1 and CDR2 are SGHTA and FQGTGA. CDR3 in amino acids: CASSLNQGGQETQYF. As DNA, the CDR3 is TGTGCCAGCAGCTTAAACCAGGGAGGCCAAGAGACCCAGTACTTC.

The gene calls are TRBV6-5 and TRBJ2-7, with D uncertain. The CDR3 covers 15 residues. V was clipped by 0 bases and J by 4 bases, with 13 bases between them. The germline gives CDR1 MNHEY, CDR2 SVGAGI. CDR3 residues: CASSYSKNYWYEQYF. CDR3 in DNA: TGTGCCAGCAGTTACTCGAAGAATTACTGGTACGAGCAGTACTTC.

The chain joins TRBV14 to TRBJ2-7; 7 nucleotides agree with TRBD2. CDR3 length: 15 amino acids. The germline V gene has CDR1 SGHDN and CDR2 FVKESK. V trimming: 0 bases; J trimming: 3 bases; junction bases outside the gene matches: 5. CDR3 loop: CASSQDLTSRYEQYF. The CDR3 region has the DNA TGTGCCAGCAGCCAAGACTTGACTAGCCGCTACGAGCAGTACTTC.

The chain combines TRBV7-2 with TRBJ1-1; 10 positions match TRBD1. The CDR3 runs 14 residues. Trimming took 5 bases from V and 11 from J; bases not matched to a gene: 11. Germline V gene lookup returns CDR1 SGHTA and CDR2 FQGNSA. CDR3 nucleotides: TGTGCCAGCAGCCGACAGACAGGGGGCTCGGTGGCTTTCTTT. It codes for CASSRQTGGSVAFF.

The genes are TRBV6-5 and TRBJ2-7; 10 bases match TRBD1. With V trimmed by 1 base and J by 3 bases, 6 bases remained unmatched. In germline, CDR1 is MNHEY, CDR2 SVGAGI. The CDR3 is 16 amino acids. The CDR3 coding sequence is TGTGCCAGCAGTTACTACTGGACAGGGGGAAGCTACGAGCAGTACTTC. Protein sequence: CASSYYWTGGSYEQYF.

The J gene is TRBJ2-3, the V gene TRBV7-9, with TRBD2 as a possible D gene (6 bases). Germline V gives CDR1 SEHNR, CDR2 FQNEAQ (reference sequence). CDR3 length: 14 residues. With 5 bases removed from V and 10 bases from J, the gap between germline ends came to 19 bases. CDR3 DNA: TGTGCCAGCAGCCCCGGGACTGCTTCTCCTGCGCAGTATTTT. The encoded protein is CASSPGTASPAQYF.

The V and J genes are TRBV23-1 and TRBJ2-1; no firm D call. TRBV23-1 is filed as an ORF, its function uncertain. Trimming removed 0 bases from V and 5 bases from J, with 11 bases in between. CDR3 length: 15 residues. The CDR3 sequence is CASSQSRVAHNEQFF. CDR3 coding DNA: TGCGCCAGCAGTCAATCCCGGGTGGCCCACAATGAGCAGTTCTTC.

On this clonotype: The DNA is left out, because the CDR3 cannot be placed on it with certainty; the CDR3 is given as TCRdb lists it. CDR3 sequence reads: CASSQVYVGPLGYEQYF. The chain carries TRBV23-1 and TRBJ2-7; the table's D gene call, TRBD2, was not cross checked with the DNA. TRBV23-1 is flagged as an ORF with uncertain function. The CDR3 is 17 residues long, counting both termini.

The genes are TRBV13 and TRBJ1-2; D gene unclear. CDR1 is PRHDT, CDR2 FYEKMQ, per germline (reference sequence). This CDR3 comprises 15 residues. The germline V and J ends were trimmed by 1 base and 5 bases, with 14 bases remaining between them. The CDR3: CASSLARWSAYGYTF. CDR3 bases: TGTGCCAGCAGCTTAGCTAGATGGAGCGCTTATGGCTACACCTTC.

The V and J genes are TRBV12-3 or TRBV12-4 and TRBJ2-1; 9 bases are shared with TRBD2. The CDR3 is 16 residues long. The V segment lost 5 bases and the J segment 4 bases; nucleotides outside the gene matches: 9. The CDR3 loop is CASSKFPSGDYNEQFF. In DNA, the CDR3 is TGTGCCAGCAGTAAATTCCCTAGCGGGGATTACAATGAGCAGTTCTTC.